The sequence of this T cell receptor (beta chain) was determined in a study of blood T cell repertoires in COVID-19. J lost 5 bases, V lost 5 bases, and 4 bases had no gene match. CDR3 length equals 15 residues. CDR1 and CDR2 from the germline V gene are SGHTA and FQGTGA. The method was immunoSEQ multiplex PCR; TCRdb's version includes in-frame clones alone and lacks a portion of them. The repertoire includes a few hundred thousand clones, around 85% of them detected once, and approximately 2.4% sits in the top ten. The V and J genes are TRBV7-3 and TRBJ2-3; TRBD2 aligns across 13 bases. Sequenced sample: peripheral blood. The sequence was obtained from an older woman with COVID-19, enrolled during active disease. The CDR3 DNA reads as TGTGCCAGCAGCCAGGGACTAGCGGGGCAAGATACGCAGTATTTT. It specifies CASSQGLAGQDTQYF. Complete variable domain (other parts from reference TRBV7-3 and TRBJ2-3): GAGVSQTPSNKVTEKGKYVELRCDPISGHTALYWYRQSLGQGPEFLIYFQGTGAADDSGLPNDRFFAVRPEGSVSTLKIQRTERGDSAVYLCASSQGLAGQDTQYFGPGTRLTVL.